This T cell receptor beta chain was identified during a study of response to subunit inactivated influenza vaccine. Study results and caveats: The authors proposed limited new T cell recruitment per seasonal influenza vaccination.

TCRdb re-derived calls from the RT-PCR reads in MiXCR, one entry per CDR3 protein. The sample lists fewer than 800,000 distinct CDR3 sequences, around 14% seen once, with roughly 11% in the top ten. This clonotype was picked up a small number of times. What it recognizes is unknown. The CDR3 sequence is 13 residues long. CDR1 and CDR2 (germline): SGHDN, FVKESK. V lost 0 bases, J lost 4 bases, and 6 bases lay in between. The rearrangement uses TRBV14 and TRBJ1-1; no reliable D call. The receptor was derived from a man between 50 and 59 years old who received an inactivated influenza vaccine. Specimen: PBMCs from blood, collected about 12 days after vaccination. CDR3 nucleotides: TGTGCCAGCAGCCAAGATTGGGGCACTGAAGCTTTCTTT. Translating it yields CASSQDWGTEAFF. Together with reference TRBV14 and TRBJ1-1, the CDR3 gives the full variable domain: EAGVTQFPSHSVIEKGQTVTLRCDPISGHDNLYWYRRVMGKEIKFLLHFVKESKQDESGMPNNRFLAERTGGTYSTLKVQPAELEDSGVYFCASSQDWGTEAFFGQGTRLTVV.